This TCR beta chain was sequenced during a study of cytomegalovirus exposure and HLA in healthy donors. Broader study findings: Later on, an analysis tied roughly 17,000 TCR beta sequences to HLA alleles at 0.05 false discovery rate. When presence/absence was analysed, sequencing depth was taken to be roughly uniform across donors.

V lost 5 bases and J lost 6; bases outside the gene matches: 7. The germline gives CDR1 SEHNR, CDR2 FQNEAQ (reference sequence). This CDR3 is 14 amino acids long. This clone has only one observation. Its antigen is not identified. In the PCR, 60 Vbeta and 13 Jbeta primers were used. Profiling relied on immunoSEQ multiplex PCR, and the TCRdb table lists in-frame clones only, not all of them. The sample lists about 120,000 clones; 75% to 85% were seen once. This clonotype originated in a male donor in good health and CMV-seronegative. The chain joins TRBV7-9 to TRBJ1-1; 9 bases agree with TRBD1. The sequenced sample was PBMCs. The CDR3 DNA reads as TGTGCCAGCAGCATAATACAGGGGGCCGCTGAAGCTTTCTTT. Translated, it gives CASSIIQGAAEAFF.